The clone carrying this TCR beta chain appeared a single time. TCR beta sequencing was performed on blood CD8+ and CD4+ T cells. The germline V gene encodes CDR1 ENHRY and CDR2 SYGVKD. The CDR3 is 15 amino acids. With 6 bases clipped from V and 3 bases from J, the junction kept 11 bases outside the gene matches. The data stem from a study of CD8 T cells in Susac syndrome. Roughly 0.45 to 1 ug RNA was reverse transcribed with random hexamers. TCRdb used MiXCR to reprocess the immunoSEQ multiplex PCR reads, holding one entry per CDR3 protein. Here the sample spans 100,000 to 150,000 distinct CDR3 sequences, 90% to 95% being singletons.

Specimen: CD8+ T cells from PBMCs. This rearrangement joins TRBV10-3 to TRBJ2-7; 7 bases align to TRBD2. The source of this sequence is a human donor with Susac syndrome. The CDR3 here is CAISPRREADYEQYF. The CDR3 bases are TGTGCCATCAGCCCCCGTCGGGAGGCTGACTACGAGCAGTACTTC.